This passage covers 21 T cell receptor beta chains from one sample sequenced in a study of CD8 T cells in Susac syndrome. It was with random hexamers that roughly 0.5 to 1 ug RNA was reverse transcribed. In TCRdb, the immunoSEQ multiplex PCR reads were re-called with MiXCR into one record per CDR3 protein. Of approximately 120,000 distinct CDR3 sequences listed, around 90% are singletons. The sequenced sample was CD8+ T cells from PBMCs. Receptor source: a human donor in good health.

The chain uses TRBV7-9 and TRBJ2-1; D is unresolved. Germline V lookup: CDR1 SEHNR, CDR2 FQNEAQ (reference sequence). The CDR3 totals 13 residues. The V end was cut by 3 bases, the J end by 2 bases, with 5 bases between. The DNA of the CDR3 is TGTGCCAGCAGCTTCGCGGCCTACAATGAGCAGTTCTTC. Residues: CASSFAAYNEQFF.

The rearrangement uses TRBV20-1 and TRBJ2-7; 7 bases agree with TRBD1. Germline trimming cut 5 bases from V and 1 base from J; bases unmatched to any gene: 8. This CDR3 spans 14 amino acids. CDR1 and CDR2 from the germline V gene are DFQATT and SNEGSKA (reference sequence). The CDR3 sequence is CSAEDRLRSYEQYF. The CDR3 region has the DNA TGCAGTGCTGAGGACAGGTTAAGGTCCTACGAGCAGTACTTC.

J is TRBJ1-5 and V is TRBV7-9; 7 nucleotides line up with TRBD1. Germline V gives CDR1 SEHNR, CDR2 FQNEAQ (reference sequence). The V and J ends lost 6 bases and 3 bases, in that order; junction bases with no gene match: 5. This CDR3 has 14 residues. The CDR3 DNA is TGTGCCAGCAGTTTGGGACAGATCAATCAGCCCCAGCATTTT. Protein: CASSLGQINQPQHF.

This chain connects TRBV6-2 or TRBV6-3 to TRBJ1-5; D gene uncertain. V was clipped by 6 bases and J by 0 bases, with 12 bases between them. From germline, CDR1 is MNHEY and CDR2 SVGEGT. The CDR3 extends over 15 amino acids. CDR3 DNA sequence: TGTGCCAGCAGCACGGGCCTTTATAGCAATCAGCCCCAGCATTTT. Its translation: CASSTGLYSNQPQHF.

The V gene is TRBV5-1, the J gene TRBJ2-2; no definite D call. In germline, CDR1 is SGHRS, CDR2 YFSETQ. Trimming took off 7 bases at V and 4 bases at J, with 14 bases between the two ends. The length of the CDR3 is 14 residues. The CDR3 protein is CASHLGASTGELFF. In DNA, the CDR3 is TGCGCCAGCCACCTGGGTGCGAGCACCGGGGAGCTGTTTTTT.

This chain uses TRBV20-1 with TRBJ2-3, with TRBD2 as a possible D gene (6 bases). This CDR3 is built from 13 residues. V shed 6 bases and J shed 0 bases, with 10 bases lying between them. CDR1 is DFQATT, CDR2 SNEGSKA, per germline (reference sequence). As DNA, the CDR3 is TGCAGTGCGTCCCGGGGGAGCACAGATACGCAGTATTTT. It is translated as CSASRGSTDTQYF.

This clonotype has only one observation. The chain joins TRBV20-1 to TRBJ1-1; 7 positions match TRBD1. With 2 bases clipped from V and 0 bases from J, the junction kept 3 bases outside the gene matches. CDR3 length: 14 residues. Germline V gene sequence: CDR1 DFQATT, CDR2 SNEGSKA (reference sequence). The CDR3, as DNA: TGCAGTGCTAGACTCGGGACAGTGAACACTGAAGCTTTCTTT. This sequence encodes CSARLGTVNTEAFF.

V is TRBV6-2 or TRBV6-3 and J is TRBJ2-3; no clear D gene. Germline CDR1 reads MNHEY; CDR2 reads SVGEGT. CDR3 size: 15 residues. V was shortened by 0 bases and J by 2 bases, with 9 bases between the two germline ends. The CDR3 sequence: CASSYSTRTTDTQYF. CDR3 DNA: TGTGCCAGCAGTTACTCTACACGGACCACAGATACGCAGTATTTT.

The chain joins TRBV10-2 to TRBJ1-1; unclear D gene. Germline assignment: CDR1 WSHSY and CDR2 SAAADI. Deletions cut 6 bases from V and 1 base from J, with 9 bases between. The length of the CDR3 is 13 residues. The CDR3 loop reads CASSVVQNTEAFF. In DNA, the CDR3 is TGCGCCAGCAGCGTCGTCCAGAACACTGAAGCTTTCTTT.

The CDR3 region is CASRDSSRQYF. CDR3 DNA sequence: TGTGCCAGCAGGGACAGCTCCAGGCAGTACTTC. The chain uses TRBV2 and TRBJ2-7; possibly TRBD1 for D (6 bases). The germline CDR1 and CDR2 sequences are SNHLY and FYNNEI. The ends were cut back, 6 bases at V and 9 bases at J, with 12 bases in the middle. The CDR3 length is 11 residues.

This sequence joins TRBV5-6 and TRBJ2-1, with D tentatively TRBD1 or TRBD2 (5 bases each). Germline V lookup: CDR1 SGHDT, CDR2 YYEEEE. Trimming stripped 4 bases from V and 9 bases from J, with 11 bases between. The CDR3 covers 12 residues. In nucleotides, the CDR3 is TGTGCCAGCAGCCCGGGGACGGCTGAGCAGTTCTTC. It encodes CASSPGTAEQFF.

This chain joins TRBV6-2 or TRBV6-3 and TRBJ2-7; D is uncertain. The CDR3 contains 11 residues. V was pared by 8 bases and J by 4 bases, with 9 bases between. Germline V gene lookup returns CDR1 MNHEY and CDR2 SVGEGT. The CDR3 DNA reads TGTGCCAGCGGCCAACTTTACGAGCAGTACTTC. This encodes CASGQLYEQYF.

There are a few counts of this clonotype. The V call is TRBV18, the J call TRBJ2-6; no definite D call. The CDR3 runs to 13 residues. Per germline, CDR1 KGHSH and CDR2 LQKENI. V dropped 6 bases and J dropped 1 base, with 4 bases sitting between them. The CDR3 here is CASSPSGANVLTF. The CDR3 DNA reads TGTGCCAGCTCCCCATCTGGGGCCAACGTCCTGACTTTC.

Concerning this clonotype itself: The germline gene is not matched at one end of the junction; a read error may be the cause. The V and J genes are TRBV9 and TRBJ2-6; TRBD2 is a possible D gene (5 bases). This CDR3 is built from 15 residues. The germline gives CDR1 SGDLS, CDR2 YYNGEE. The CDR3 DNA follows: TGTACCAGCAGCTCGCCGGGAACGCGGGCCAACGTCCTGACTTTC. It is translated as CTSSSPGTRANVLTF.

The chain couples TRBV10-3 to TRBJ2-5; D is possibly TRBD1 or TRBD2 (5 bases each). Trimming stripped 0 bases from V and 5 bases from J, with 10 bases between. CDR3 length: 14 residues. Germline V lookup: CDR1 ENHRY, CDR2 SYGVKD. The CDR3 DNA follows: TGTGCCATCAGTGAGTCTGGGGGATTGGAGACCCAGTACTTC. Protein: CAISESGGLETQYF.

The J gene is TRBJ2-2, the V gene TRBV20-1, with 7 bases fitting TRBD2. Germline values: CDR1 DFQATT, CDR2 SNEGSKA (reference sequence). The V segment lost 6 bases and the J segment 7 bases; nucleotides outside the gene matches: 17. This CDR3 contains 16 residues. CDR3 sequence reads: CSAPDAGLADNGELFF. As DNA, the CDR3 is TGCAGTGCCCCCGATGCGGGTCTAGCGGATAACGGGGAGCTGTTTTTT.

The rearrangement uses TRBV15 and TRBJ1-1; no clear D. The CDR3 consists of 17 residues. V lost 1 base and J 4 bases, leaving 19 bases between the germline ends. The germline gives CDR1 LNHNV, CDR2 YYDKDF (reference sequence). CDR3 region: CATSRGVLQFAGTEAFF. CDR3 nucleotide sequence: TGTGCCACCAGCAGAGGGGTGCTCCAGTTCGCCGGCACTGAAGCTTTCTTT.

CDR3 DNA sequence: TGTGCCAGCAGTCGCGTTAGCGGGGGGTCCTACGAGCAGTACTTC. Translation gives CASSRVSGGSYEQYF. This chain links TRBV12-3 or TRBV12-4 with TRBJ2-7, with TRBD2 identical over 10 bases. The V and J ends lost 5 bases and 1 base, in that order; junction bases with no gene match: 5. The CDR3 is made up of 15 amino acids.

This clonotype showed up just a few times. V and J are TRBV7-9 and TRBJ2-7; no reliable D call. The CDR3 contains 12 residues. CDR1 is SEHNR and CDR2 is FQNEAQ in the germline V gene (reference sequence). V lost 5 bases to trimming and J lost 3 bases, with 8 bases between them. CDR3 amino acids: CASSTVDYEQYF. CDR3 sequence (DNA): TGTGCCAGCAGCACGGTGGACTACGAGCAGTACTTC.

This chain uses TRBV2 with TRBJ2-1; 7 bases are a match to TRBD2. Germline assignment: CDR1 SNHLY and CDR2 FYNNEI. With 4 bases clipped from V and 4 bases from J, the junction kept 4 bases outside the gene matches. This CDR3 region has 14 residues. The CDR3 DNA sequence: TGTGCCAGCAGTGCCGCTAGCGGTTACAATGAGCAGTTCTTC. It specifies CASSAASGYNEQFF. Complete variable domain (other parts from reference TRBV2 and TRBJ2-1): EPEVTQTPSHQVTQMGQEVILRCVPISNHLYFYWYRQILGQKVEFLVSFYNNEISEKSEIFDDQFSVERPDGSNFTLKIRSTKLEDSAMYFCASSAASGYNEQFFGPGTRLTVL.

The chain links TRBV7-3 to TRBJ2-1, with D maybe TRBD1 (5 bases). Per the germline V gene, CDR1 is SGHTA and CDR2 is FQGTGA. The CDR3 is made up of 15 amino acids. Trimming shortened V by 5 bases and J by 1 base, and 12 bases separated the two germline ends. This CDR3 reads CASSEGAWSYNEQFF. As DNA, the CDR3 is TGTGCCAGCAGCGAAGGGGCTTGGTCCTACAATGAGCAGTTCTTC.